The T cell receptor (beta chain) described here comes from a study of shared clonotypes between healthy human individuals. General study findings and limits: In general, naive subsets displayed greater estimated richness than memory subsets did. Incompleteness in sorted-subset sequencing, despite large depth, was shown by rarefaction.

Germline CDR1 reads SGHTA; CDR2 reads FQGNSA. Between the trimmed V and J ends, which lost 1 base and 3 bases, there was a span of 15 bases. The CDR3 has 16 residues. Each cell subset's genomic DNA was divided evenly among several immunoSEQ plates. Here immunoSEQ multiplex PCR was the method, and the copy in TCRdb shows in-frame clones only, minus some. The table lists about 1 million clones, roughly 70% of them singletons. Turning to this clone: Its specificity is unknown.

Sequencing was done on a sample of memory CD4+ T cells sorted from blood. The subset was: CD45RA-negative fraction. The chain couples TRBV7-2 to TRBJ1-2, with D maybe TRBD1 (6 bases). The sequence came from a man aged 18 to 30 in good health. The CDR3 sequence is CASSLVAGGAYYGYTF. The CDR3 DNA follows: TGTGCCAGCAGCTTAGTGGCCGGGGGCGCGTACTATGGCTACACCTTC.